This T cell receptor (beta chain) was observed in a study of beta chain features in type 1 diabetes. The whole isolated RNA underwent reverse transcription, so sequencing captured expressed TCRB transcripts. Some clones are missing from TCRdb's copy, which holds only in-frame ones; the method was immunoSEQ multiplex PCR. The repertoire holds about 350,000 clones, 15% to 20% seen once, with approximately 0.043% in the top ten. General study findings and limits: Sampled from patients, naive, central memory and Treg TCRB repertoires appeared more similar than those sampled from healthy donors.

V lost 4 bases and J 1 base, leaving 12 bases between the germline ends. This CDR3 has 16 amino acids. The V gene's germline CDR1 is SGHRS and CDR2 YFSETQ. This clone was recorded a few times. The target antigen is unknown. This TCR derives from a woman aged 18-29 years in good health. The gene calls are TRBV5-1 and TRBJ2-6; D is uncertain. The sequencing input was naive CD4+ T cells from blood. The CDR3 nucleotides read TGCGCCAGCAGCCCTGGAGCCGGATCTGGGGCCAACGTCCTGACTTTC. Translating gives CASSPGAGSGANVLTF. Supplemented by reference TRBV5-1 and TRBJ2-6, the full variable domain reads KAGVTQTPRYLIKTRGQQVTLSCSPISGHRSVSWYQQTPGQGLQFLFEYFSETQRNKGNFPGRFSGRQFSNSRSEMNVSTLELGDSALYLCASSPGAGSGANVLTFGAGSRLTVL.